These 22 T cell receptor beta chains originate from one sample sequenced in a study of cytomegalovirus exposure and HLA in healthy donors. TCRdb's copy holds only in-frame clones and misses some; the assay was immunoSEQ multiplex PCR. The sample carries about 200,000 clones, around 90% recorded once. The sample taken for sequencing was PBMCs. Receptor source: a woman aged 18-29 years in good health and CMV-seronegative.

The chain combines TRBV2 with TRBJ2-3, with 8 bases that match TRBD1. CDR3 size: 16 residues. Germline V gives CDR1 SNHLY, CDR2 FYNNEI. V was clipped by 5 bases and J by 2 bases; unmatched bases: 9. Written as DNA, the CDR3 is TGTGCCAGCAGTCAGGACAGGGCGGAGGCCACAGATACGCAGTATTTT. Translation gives CASSQDRAEATDTQYF.

The chain has TRBV7-9 and TRBJ2-7, with 8 bases identical to TRBD2. The CDR3 is 13 residues long. The J segment lost 3 bases and the V segment lost 7 bases, leaving 5 bases of the junction unmatched. The germline gives CDR1 SEHNR, CDR2 FQNEAQ (reference sequence). This CDR3 reads CASNGRASYEQYF. CDR3 DNA sequence: TGTGCCAGCAACGGGAGGGCAAGCTACGAGCAGTACTTC.

This clone was counted between two and nine times. The chain combines TRBV19 with TRBJ2-7; 12 positions match TRBD1. Germline V lookup: CDR1 LNHDA, CDR2 SQIVND (reference sequence). This CDR3 contains 15 residues. J lost 4 bases, V lost 6 bases, and 7 bases had no gene match. The CDR3 DNA is TGTGCCAGTAGACTGGGACAGGGGGCAGGGTACGAGCAGTACTTC. Translation gives CASRLGQGAGYEQYF.

A single count supports this clone. V is TRBV30 and J is TRBJ2-7; 8 positions agree with TRBD2. The CDR3 is 13 amino acids. CDR1 and CDR2 from the germline V gene are GTSNPN and SVGIG (reference sequence). Trimming cost V 1 base and J 7 bases; bases outside gene matches: 6. CDR3: CAWSGVAGREQYF. The CDR3 nucleotides read TGTGCCTGGAGTGGGGTAGCGGGACGGGAGCAGTACTTC.

The chain employs TRBV19 and TRBJ1-1; D not resolved. Germline-derived CDR1 and CDR2 are LNHDA and SQIVND (reference sequence). The CDR3 consists of 15 residues. V lost 6 bases, J lost 5 bases, and 19 bases lay in between. The CDR3 protein is CASSLGVGMGTEAFF. In nucleotides, the CDR3 is TGTGCCAGTAGCCTGGGAGTGGGGATGGGGACTGAAGCTTTCTTT.

This chain joins TRBV29-1 and TRBJ1-4; unclear D gene. The CDR3 runs to 11 residues. The V gene lost 8 bases and the J gene lost 3 bases, with 7 bases spanning the gap. Germline CDR1 and CDR2: SQVTM and ANQGSEA. For the CDR3, the DNA is TGCAGCATACTGGCTAATGAAAAACTGTTTTTT. The encoded protein is CSILANEKLFF.

Only a few counts were recorded for this clone. The chain is built from TRBV28 and TRBJ2-7; possible D gene TRBD2, 5 bases. The germline gives CDR1 MDHEN, CDR2 SYDVKM. The V gene lost 8 bases and the J gene lost 2 bases, with 16 bases spanning the gap. The length of the CDR3 is 14 residues. This chain's CDR3 is CASAYPDSTYEQYF. The CDR3 DNA is TGTGCCAGCGCCTATCCGGACTCAACCTACGAGCAGTACTTC.

The chain employs TRBV29-1 and TRBJ2-1; unclear D gene. Trimming took 0 bases from V and 8 from J, leaving 8 bases between them. In germline, CDR1 is SQVTM, CDR2 ANQGSEA. This CDR3 region has 12 residues. CDR3 residues: CSVEDPVDEQFF. The DNA for the CDR3 is TGCAGCGTTGAAGATCCGGTAGATGAGCAGTTCTTC.

About this clone: A far larger clone is a single base away, which makes a read error likely. The rearrangement joins TRBV5-4 to TRBJ2-7; 14 bases map to TRBD2. The V gene's germline CDR1 is SGHNT and CDR2 YYREEE (reference sequence). The CDR3 has 15 residues. V gave up 3 bases and J gave up 2 bases; unmatched junction bases: 1. CDR3 in amino acids: CASSSGLAGAYEQYF. Written as DNA, the CDR3 is TGTGCCAGCAGCTCGGGACTAGCGGGAGCCTACGAGCAGTACTTC.

CDR3: CASSPMAGGPSDTQYF. In DNA form, the CDR3 reads TGTGCCAGCTCACCAATGGCGGGAGGGCCGTCAGATACGCAGTATTTT. V and J are TRBV18 and TRBJ2-3, with TRBD2 identical over 9 bases. Germline V CDR1 and CDR2: KGHSH, LQKENI. This CDR3 has 16 amino acids. Trimming removed 2 bases from V and 4 bases from J; junction bases left unmatched: 7.

The chain carries TRBV7-2 and TRBJ2-1; D gene unclear. Trimming stripped 4 bases from V and 4 bases from J, with 8 bases between. Per germline, CDR1 SGHTA and CDR2 FQGNSA. The length of the CDR3 is 13 residues. CDR3 region: CASSSRPYNEQFF. The CDR3 nucleotides are TGTGCCAGCAGCTCGCGTCCTTACAATGAGCAGTTCTTC.

This chain joins TRBV7-3 and TRBJ2-5; TRBD2 agrees at 13 bases. The CDR3 totals 17 residues. The V segment lost 5 bases and the J segment 3 bases; nucleotides outside the gene matches: 9. The germline gives CDR1 SGHTA, CDR2 FQGTGA. CDR3 DNA: TGTGCCAGCAGCCGAGGACTAGCGGGAGATCGTGAAGAGACCCAGTACTTC. Translated: CASSRGLAGDREETQYF. Complete variable domain (other parts from reference TRBV7-3 and TRBJ2-5): GAGVSQTPSNKVTEKGKYVELRCDPISGHTALYWYRQSLGQGPEFLIYFQGTGAADDSGLPNDRFFAVRPEGSVSTLKIQRTERGDSAVYLCASSRGLAGDREETQYFGPGTRLLVL.

This clone was found once. J is TRBJ2-3 and V is TRBV18; no clear D gene. V lost 5 bases, J lost 1 base, and 7 bases lay in between. Germline V lookup: CDR1 KGHSH, CDR2 LQKENI. The CDR3 contains 13 residues. CDR3 loop: CASSGPGTDTQYF. For the CDR3, the DNA is TGTGCCAGCTCAGGGCCCGGCACAGATACGCAGTATTTT.

This clone was found a few times. CDR3 sequence: CASSSGTQETQYF. The CDR3 DNA follows: TGCGCCAGCAGCTCCGGGACACAAGAGACCCAGTACTTC. The J gene is TRBJ2-5, the V gene TRBV5-1; D might be TRBD1 (6 bases). Germline CDR1 reads SGHRS; CDR2 reads YFSETQ. V was cut by 3 bases and J by 2 bases, with 8 bases left in between. There are 13 residues in the CDR3.

The V call is TRBV2, the J call TRBJ2-2, with TRBD2 matching 10 bases. The CDR3 sequence is 16 residues long. Losses at the gene ends were 4 bases for V and 5 bases for J; bases not matched to a gene: 7. In germline, CDR1 is SNHLY, CDR2 FYNNEI. This chain's CDR3 is CASSGNSGRSTGELFF. The CDR3 DNA sequence: TGTGCCAGCAGTGGTAATAGCGGGAGGAGTACCGGGGAGCTGTTTTTT. The whole variable domain, remainder taken from reference TRBV2 and TRBJ2-2, is EPEVTQTPSHQVTQMGQEVILRCVPISNHLYFYWYRQILGQKVEFLVSFYNNEISEKSEIFDDQFSVERPDGSNFTLKIRSTKLEDSAMYFCASSGNSGRSTGELFFGEGSRLTVL.

The chain employs TRBV9 and TRBJ2-3; tentative D call: TRBD2 (5 bases). CDR3 length: 13 amino acids. Between the trimmed V and J ends, which lost 3 bases and 3 bases, there was a span of 8 bases. Germline loops: CDR1 SGDLS, CDR2 YYNGEE. CDR3 DNA sequence: TGTGCCAGCAGCGCACGGGAAACAGATACGCAGTATTTT. Its translation: CASSARETDTQYF.

The chain couples TRBV27 to TRBJ1-1; 8 nucleotides agree with TRBD1. V shed 5 bases and J 0 bases; nucleotides not matched to a gene: 8. The germline V gene has CDR1 MNHEY and CDR2 SMNVEV (reference sequence). There are 16 residues in the CDR3. CDR3 protein: CASSPRDRYMNTEAFF. The CDR3 bases are TGTGCCAGCAGTCCCCGGGACAGGTATATGAACACTGAAGCTTTCTTT.

The genes are TRBV7-9 and TRBJ2-5; D possibly corresponds to TRBD2 (6 bases). The CDR3 is 15 amino acids. CDR1 and CDR2 from the germline V gene are SEHNR and FQNEAQ (reference sequence). Trimming took off 3 bases at V and 5 bases at J, with 16 bases between the two ends. DNA for the CDR3: TGTGCCAGCAGCTTGCGGGAACTTAAAGGGGAGACCCAGTACTTC. Protein: CASSLRELKGETQYF.

V is TRBV7-8 and J is TRBJ2-1, with a weak D call TRBD2 (5 bases). The CDR3 length is 12 residues. Looked up from germline, CDR1 is SGHVS and CDR2 is FQNEAQ. The V and J ends lost 1 base and 8 bases respectively, with 6 bases between them. Written as DNA, the CDR3 is TGTGCCAGCAGCTTAGTTAGCGATGAGCAGTTCTTC. Its translation is CASSLVSDEQFF.

The rearrangement links TRBV7-9 to TRBJ1-5; D is ambiguous. The V gene lost 1 base and the J gene lost 2 bases, with 9 bases spanning the gap. The CDR3 runs to 15 residues. Per the germline V gene, CDR1 is SEHNR and CDR2 is FQNEAQ (reference sequence). CDR3 residues: CASSLGGNGNQPQHF. The CDR3 DNA is TGTGCCAGCAGCTTAGGAGGGAACGGCAATCAGCCCCAGCATTTT.

This rearrangement joins TRBV28 to TRBJ1-2; no definite D call. V lost 1 base, J lost 3 bases, and 6 bases lay in between. The CDR3 is 13 amino acids. CDR1 is MDHEN, CDR2 SYDVKM, per germline. The CDR3 here is CASSLSGYYGYTF. The CDR3 DNA reads TGTGCCAGCAGTTTATCGGGTTACTATGGCTACACCTTC.

The chain is built from TRBV5-8 and TRBJ2-1; TRBD2 matches at 15 bases. This CDR3 has 18 residues. The V gene's germline CDR1 is SGHTS and CDR2 YDEGEE. J was trimmed by 8 bases and V by 0 bases; bases with no gene match: 9. The CDR3 reads CASSLEGTSGGLGDEQFF. The CDR3 coding sequence is TGTGCCAGCAGCTTGGAAGGGACTAGCGGGGGGTTAGGGGATGAGCAGTTCTTC.